This TCR beta chain was profiled in a study of cytotoxic CD8 clonotypes in ibrutinib-treated CLL. Study as a whole: Researchers reported about 10 relapsed/refractory and about 15 treatment-naive patients, 17 to 18 of them IGHV unmutated.

Study observations and caveats: Contraction or stability on treatment characterized the public clonotypes, which were uncommon. Baseline clonality, higher than in age-matched healthy donors, tracked circulating CD8+ T-cell counts. Progressing and sustained-remission patients had different sampling times.

This CDR3 has 15 amino acids. Trimming left V 5 bases short and J 0 bases short, with 14 bases between. Germline values: CDR1 LNHDA, CDR2 SQIVND (reference sequence). Method: immunoSEQ multiplex PCR; TCRdb's copy keeps in-frame clones and lacks some. The sample comprises around 140,000 clones, approximately 85% of which are singletons, and under 2.5% rests with the top ten. As regards this clone: The target antigen is unknown.

The TCR sequence derives from a human donor with chronic lymphocytic leukemia. This specimen was PBMCs, taken after 24 months of ibrutinib treatment. The J gene is TRBJ2-7, the V gene TRBV19, with D tentatively TRBD1 (5 bases). The CDR3 loop reads CASSPGRQPSYEQYF. The CDR3 DNA reads TGTGCCAGTAGTCCCGGCCGACAGCCCTCCTACGAGCAGTACTTC.